The 12 T cell receptor beta chains in this list originate from one sample, sequenced in a study of blood T cell repertoires in COVID-19. Only in-frame clones appear in the TCRdb table, and some are missing; sequencing was by immunoSEQ multiplex PCR. The sample records 150,000 to 200,000 clones, over 75% being singletons. The sample was PBMCs or T cells enriched from blood (not recorded which). The receptors derive from a man in his forties or fifties who had recovered from COVID-19.

With respect to this clone: The germline gene is not matched at one end of the junction; a read error may be the cause. The chain is built from TRBV19 and TRBJ1-4; TRBD1 matches at 8 bases. Germline V gene sequence: CDR1 LNHDA, CDR2 SQIVND (reference sequence). The CDR3 runs 13 residues. This CDR3 is CTSNRGTEEKLFF. The CDR3 nucleotides read TGTACCAGCAACAGGGGGACGGAGGAAAAACTGTTTTTT.

This clone was detected a few times. The chain combines TRBV5-1 with TRBJ2-1; 7 nucleotides align to TRBD2. The trim removed 0 bases at V and 3 bases at J, leaving 3 bases unmatched. CDR1 is SGHRS and CDR2 is YFSETQ in the germline V gene. The CDR3 length is 15 residues. CDR3 sequence reads: CASSLVASGYNEQFF. Here the CDR3 DNA reads TGCGCCAGCAGCTTGGTGGCTAGCGGCTACAATGAGCAGTTCTTC.

The chain recombines TRBV19 with TRBJ2-3; unclear D gene. Trimming stripped 7 bases from V and 1 base from J, with 12 bases between. In germline, CDR1 is LNHDA, CDR2 SQIVND (reference sequence). This CDR3 has 14 residues. In DNA, the CDR3 is TGTGCCAGTATCCCTCAGGCAGGCACAGATACGCAGTATTTT. Its translation is CASIPQAGTDTQYF.

Points on this clone: Relative to the germline gene, one junction end is altered; a read error may explain this. The rearrangement uses TRBV5-1 and TRBJ1-2; tentative D call: TRBD1 (6 bases). Germline V lookup: CDR1 SGHRS, CDR2 YFSETQ. The CDR3 is 14 residues long. CDR3 loop: CASSWGPGNFGYTF. DNA for the CDR3: TGCGCCAGCAGCTGGGGGCCAGGGAACTTTGGCTACACCTTC.

The chain uses TRBV6-5 and TRBJ1-2; D remains unclear. CDR1 and CDR2 (germline): MNHEY, SVGAGI. This CDR3 is 13 amino acids long. Trimming cost V 7 bases and J 8 bases, with 17 bases left between them. The chain's CDR3 is CASTTVPPRGYTF. DNA for the CDR3: TGTGCCAGCACTACAGTACCCCCGAGAGGCTACACCTTC.

The chain links TRBV30 to TRBJ1-1; D not certain. CDR1 is GTSNPN and CDR2 is SVGIG in the germline V gene (reference sequence). V was cut by 2 bases and J by 1 base, with 5 bases left in between. This CDR3 is built from 12 residues. CDR3 sequence: CAWSPSNTEAFF. For the CDR3, the DNA is TGTGCCTGGAGTCCGTCGAACACTGAAGCTTTCTTT.

Only one count was recorded for this clone. The rearrangement joins TRBV30 to TRBJ2-3, with D possibly being TRBD2 (5 bases). The CDR3 contains 16 residues. V lost 1 base and J lost 6, with 20 bases in between. Germline loops: CDR1 GTSNPN, CDR2 SVGIG (reference sequence). CDR3 sequence reads: CAWSASIGRGSDTQYF. The CDR3 bases are TGTGCCTGGAGTGCCTCCATTGGGAGAGGCTCCGATACGCAGTATTTT.

Concerning this clone: This specimen includes other DNA sequences encoding the same CDR3. The genes are TRBV4-2 and TRBJ1-2; TRBD1 agrees at 11 bases. Trimming cost V 0 bases and J 8 bases; bases outside gene matches: 8. CDR3 length: 16 residues. The V gene's germline CDR1 is LGHNA and CDR2 YNFKEQ. The CDR3 DNA reads as TGTGCCAGCAGCCAAGATCCCGGACAGGGGGCAAGGGGCTACACCTTC. This encodes CASSQDPGQGARGYTF.

The chain recombines TRBV7-8 with TRBJ1-1; D is possibly TRBD1 (5 bases). V was cut by 3 bases and J by 8 bases, with 19 bases left in between. CDR3 length: 15 amino acids. Germline-derived CDR1 and CDR2 are SGHVS and FQNEAQ. The CDR3 sequence is CASSLTYGGSDEAFF. CDR3 coding DNA: TGTGCCAGCAGCTTGACGTACGGGGGGTCGGACGAAGCTTTCTTT.

V is TRBV9 and J is TRBJ2-3; TRBD2 matches 8 bases. CDR3 length: 17 residues. The germline CDR1 and CDR2 sequences are SGDLS and YYNGEE. With 1 base clipped from V and 3 bases from J, the junction kept 10 bases outside the gene matches. CDR3 nucleotides: TGTGCCAGCAGCGTAACTCACGAGGCGGGGGGAACAGATACGCAGTATTTT. This gives the protein CASSVTHEAGGTDTQYF. The full variable domain, completed using reference TRBV9 and TRBJ2-3, is DSGVTQTPKHLITATGQRVTLRCSPRSGDLSVYWYQQSLDQGLQFLIQYYNGEERAKGNILERFSAQQFPDLHSELNLSSLELGDSALYFCASSVTHEAGGTDTQYFGPGTRLTVL.

This chain connects TRBV7-9 to TRBJ1-1; D gene ambiguous. The CDR3 is 13 residues long. Germline CDR1 reads SEHNR; CDR2 reads FQNEAQ (reference sequence). Trimming removed 2 bases from V and 1 base from J, with 5 bases in between. CDR3 protein: CASSLYTNTEAFF. Written as DNA, the CDR3 is TGTGCCAGCAGCTTATACACGAACACTGAAGCTTTCTTT.

The chain has TRBV5-1 and TRBJ2-1; D may be TRBD2 (6 bases). Germline V gene lookup returns CDR1 SGHRS and CDR2 YFSETQ. V lost 4 bases and J 3 bases, leaving 14 bases between the germline ends. The CDR3 extends over 15 amino acids. CDR3 amino acids: CASSPTPGGYNEQFF. In DNA, the CDR3 is TGCGCCAGCAGCCCCACGCCCGGGGGCTACAATGAGCAGTTCTTC.